These 30 T cell receptor beta chains were sequenced from one sample in a study of PD-1 blockade in classical Hodgkin lymphoma. There was relapse after autologous stem cell transplantation in every patient, and there was variation in brentuximab vedotin exposure. TCRdb's table, derived via immunoSEQ multiplex PCR, lists solely in-frame clones and lacks some. The sample shows tens of thousands of clones, 85% to 95% of them seen only once. This specimen consisted of peripheral blood mononuclear cells (PBMCs), obtained at baseline. These receptors were collected from a human donor with classical Hodgkin lymphoma.

The genes are TRBV9 and TRBJ1-2; D perhaps matches TRBD1 (6 bases). The CDR3 is 16 amino acids. The V gene's germline CDR1 is SGDLS and CDR2 YYNGEE. The germline V and J ends were trimmed by 4 bases and 4 bases, with 20 bases remaining between them. The CDR3 DNA sequence: TGTGCCAGCAGCTCAGGGGTAGGGGACGAGAGCTATGGCTACACCTTC. This translates into CASSSGVGDESYGYTF.

The chain couples TRBV6-5 to TRBJ1-1; D unclear. The CDR3 runs to 14 residues. The germline CDR1 and CDR2 sequences are MNHEY and SVGAGI. Trimming shortened V by 4 bases and J by 1 base, and 10 bases separated the two germline ends. The CDR3 coding sequence is TGTGCCAGCAGTTCCCAGTGGGAGAACACTGAAGCTTTCTTT. This gives the protein CASSSQWENTEAFF.

V is TRBV5-1 and J is TRBJ2-3; maybe TRBD1 (6 bases). The CDR3 has 13 amino acids. Germline V lookup: CDR1 SGHRS, CDR2 YFSETQ. V gave up 6 bases and J gave up 2 bases, with 10 bases separating them. CDR3 loop: CASKGDNTDTQYF. CDR3 bases: TGCGCCAGCAAAGGGGACAACACAGATACGCAGTATTTT. The full variable domain, in which reference TRBV5-1 and TRBJ2-3 provide the parts outside the CDR3, is KAGVTQTPRYLIKTRGQQVTLSCSPISGHRSVSWYQQTPGQGLQFLFEYFSETQRNKGNFPGRFSGRQFSNSRSEMNVSTLELGDSALYLCASKGDNTDTQYFGPGTRLTVL.

This rearrangement joins TRBV28 to TRBJ1-1; D ambiguous. The CDR3 covers 13 residues. Germline V gene data show CDR1 as MDHEN and CDR2 as SYDVKM. Trimming shortened V by 7 bases and J by 3 bases, and 12 bases separated the two germline ends. This chain's CDR3 is CASKPLLHTEAFF. Here the CDR3 DNA reads TGTGCCAGCAAACCCCTGCTGCACACTGAAGCTTTCTTT.

This chain connects TRBV27 to TRBJ1-6; TRBD1 matches 8 bases. With V trimmed by 4 bases and J by 10 bases, 9 bases remained unmatched. The CDR3 consists of 15 residues. Per the germline V gene, CDR1 is MNHEY and CDR2 is SMNVEV (reference sequence). The CDR3 spells CASSSLRQGTSPLHF. For the CDR3, the DNA is TGTGCCAGCAGTTCCCTTCGACAGGGGACCTCACCCCTCCACTTT.

The chain is built from TRBV7-3 and TRBJ1-4, with TRBD1 identical over 7 bases. CDR3 size: 15 residues. The V gene's germline CDR1 is SGHTA and CDR2 FQGTGA. Trimming cost V 0 bases and J 8 bases; bases outside gene matches: 6. The CDR3 loop is CASSLTGQLGEKLFF. Written as DNA, the CDR3 is TGTGCCAGCAGCTTAACGGGACAGTTGGGGGAAAAACTGTTTTTT.

J is TRBJ2-2 and V is TRBV7-9; 10 bases map to TRBD2. The J segment lost 5 bases and the V segment lost 4 bases, leaving 7 bases of the junction unmatched. CDR1 and CDR2 from the germline V gene are SEHNR and FQNEAQ (reference sequence). The CDR3 is 16 amino acids. In DNA form, the CDR3 reads TGTGCCAGCAGCTGGCTAGCGGGAGTGTGGACCGGGGAGCTGTTTTTT. This encodes CASSWLAGVWTGELFF.

The chain uses TRBV29-1 and TRBJ2-1; 8 bases are shared with TRBD1. Losses at the gene ends were 4 bases for V and 2 bases for J; bases not matched to a gene: 10. From germline, CDR1 is SQVTM and CDR2 ANQGSEA. This CDR3 is built from 16 residues. The CDR3 loop is CSVVPEPGGPYNEQFF. The CDR3 region has the DNA TGCAGCGTTGTCCCAGAGCCAGGGGGCCCCTACAATGAGCAGTTCTTC.

The chain joins TRBV21-1 to TRBJ1-4. TRBV21-1 is annotated as a pseudogene. This CDR3 is built from 16 residues. The chain's CDR3 is CASSIGITATNEKLFF. The CDR3 DNA reads TGTGCCAGCAGCATCGGGATTACAGCAACTAATGAAAAACTGTTTTTT.

J is TRBJ1-1 and V is TRBV4-1; the D gene is possibly TRBD1 (6 bases). CDR3 length equals 15 residues. V was pared by 0 bases and J by 4 bases, with 12 bases between. Germline-derived CDR1 and CDR2 are MGHRA and YSYEKL. For the CDR3, the DNA is TGCGCCAGCAGCCAAGAGAACCAGGGGACCACTGAAGCTTTCTTT. Translation: CASSQENQGTTEAFF.

The chain has TRBV19 and TRBJ2-5; 9 nucleotides align to TRBD1. The CDR3 is 16 residues long. Trimming cost V 2 bases and J 2 bases; bases outside gene matches: 6. The germline V gene encodes CDR1 LNHDA and CDR2 SQIVND (reference sequence). The CDR3 here is CASSISAQGAQETQYF. DNA of the CDR3: TGTGCCAGTAGTATATCGGCACAGGGGGCGCAAGAGACCCAGTACTTC.

This chain uses TRBV19 with TRBJ2-3; 16 nucleotides line up with TRBD2. V was clipped by 6 bases and J by 4 bases; unmatched bases: 4. This CDR3 has 16 amino acids. In germline, CDR1 is LNHDA, CDR2 SQIVND (reference sequence). The CDR3 DNA follows: TGTGCCAGTAGATCGGGACTAGCGGGGGGGGCAGATACGCAGTATTTT. Amino acid sequence: CASRSGLAGGADTQYF.

The chain couples TRBV28 to TRBJ1-5; D gene unclear. Germline V gene sequence: CDR1 MDHEN, CDR2 SYDVKM. V was cut by 7 bases and J by 5 bases, with 9 bases left in between. The CDR3 has 12 amino acids. CDR3 in DNA: TGTGCCAGCACCTCCAGCGATCAGCCCCAGCATTTT. Its translation is CASTSSDQPQHF. Full variable domain (remainder filled in from reference TRBV28 and TRBJ1-5): DVKVTQSSRYLVKRTGEKVFLECVQDMDHENMFWYRQDPGLGLRLIYFSYDVKMKEKGDIPEGYSVSREKKERFSLILESASTNQTSMYLCASTSSDQPQHFGDGTRLSIL.

This clone was detected once. The same CDR3 arises from other DNA sequences in this sample as well. The CDR3 DNA is TGTGCCAGCAGTTTAGGGGGAACCGGGGAGCTGTTTTTT. Protein product: CASSLGGTGELFF. The chain uses TRBV27 and TRBJ2-2; D assignment may be TRBD1 or TRBD2 (5 bases each). Germline V gene data show CDR1 as MNHEY and CDR2 as SMNVEV (reference sequence). The CDR3 contains 13 residues. The ends were cut back, 2 bases at V and 5 bases at J, with 6 bases in the middle.

The J gene is TRBJ2-6, the V gene TRBV27; unclear D gene. The germline V gene encodes CDR1 MNHEY and CDR2 SMNVEV (reference sequence). This CDR3 contains 16 residues. V lost 3 bases, J lost 2 bases, and 11 bases lay in between. CDR3 sequence reads: CASSFRVDPGANVLTF. The CDR3 DNA reads as TGTGCCAGCAGTTTCCGGGTGGATCCTGGGGCCAACGTCCTGACTTTC.

This rearrangement joins TRBV4-2 to TRBJ2-1; 11 nucleotides agree with TRBD2. With V trimmed by 2 bases and J by 5 bases, 11 bases remained unmatched. CDR1 and CDR2 from the germline V gene are LGHNA and YNFKEQ. The CDR3 covers 18 residues. The CDR3 nucleotides read TGTGCCAGCAGCCAACCCAGCTTAGCGGGAGGGCCCGACAATGAGCAGTTCTTC. This translates into CASSQPSLAGGPDNEQFF.

The rearrangement links TRBV7-2 to TRBJ2-1; 7 nucleotides align to TRBD2. The V gene end was trimmed by 1 base and the J gene end by 0 bases; junction bases not matched to a gene: 6. The CDR3 is 17 residues long. Germline CDR1 SGHTA, CDR2 FQGNSA. The chain's CDR3 is CASSLGGLFTSYNEQFF. The CDR3 bases are TGTGCCAGCAGCTTAGGGGGACTATTTACCTCCTACAATGAGCAGTTCTTC.

The chain employs TRBV9 and TRBJ2-1; 7 nucleotides line up with TRBD2. CDR1 is SGDLS, CDR2 YYNGEE, per germline. The V gene end was trimmed by 0 bases and the J gene end by 6 bases; junction bases not matched to a gene: 6. The CDR3 contains 15 residues. As DNA, the CDR3 is TGTGCCAGCAGCGTAGACGTTGGGGGGGTCAATGAGCAGTTCTTC. This codes for CASSVDVGGVNEQFF.

This chain uses TRBV5-1 with TRBJ2-7; 10 positions agree with TRBD2. From germline, CDR1 is SGHRS and CDR2 YFSETQ. The CDR3 contains 15 residues. Unmatched junction bases numbered 3, after V lost 2 bases and J lost 1 base. The CDR3 here is CASSFTSGASYEQYF. CDR3 sequence (DNA): TGCGCCAGCAGCTTTACTAGCGGGGCATCCTACGAGCAGTACTTC. The full variable domain, with the rest looked up from reference TRBV5-1 and TRBJ2-7, is KAGVTQTPRYLIKTRGQQVTLSCSPISGHRSVSWYQQTPGQGLQFLFEYFSETQRNKGNFPGRFSGRQFSNSRSEMNVSTLELGDSALYLCASSFTSGASYEQYFGPGTRLTVT.

The CDR3 DNA follows: TGTGCCAGCAGCTTAGGGACAGGGGGCCATGGCTACACCTTC. Residues: CASSLGTGGHGYTF. V is TRBV11-2 and J is TRBJ1-2; TRBD1 matches at 11 bases. V trimming: 1 base; J trimming: 6 bases; junction bases outside the gene matches: 1. The CDR3 runs to 14 residues. The V gene's germline CDR1 is SGHAT and CDR2 FQNNGV.

The chain uses TRBV19 and TRBJ1-2, with a weak D call TRBD1 (5 bases). The CDR3 extends over 14 amino acids. V was clipped by 4 bases and J by 3 bases, with 12 bases between them. Germline V lookup: CDR1 LNHDA, CDR2 SQIVND (reference sequence). The CDR3 sequence is CASSNSGTDYGYTF. The CDR3 DNA reads TGTGCCAGTAGTAACTCCGGGACGGACTATGGCTACACCTTC.

CDR3 bases: TGTGCCAGCACCAGGACAGGGGCGAACACCGGGGAGCTGTTTTTT. The encoded protein is CASTRTGANTGELFF. The V and J genes are TRBV5-6 and TRBJ2-2, with 9 bases aligning to TRBD1. CDR1 is SGHDT, CDR2 YYEEEE, per germline. Unmatched junction bases numbered 3, after V lost 6 bases and J lost 0 bases. The CDR3 consists of 15 residues.

The rearrangement uses TRBV6-5 and TRBJ2-6; D remains unclear. The CDR3 runs to 16 residues. V was trimmed by 2 bases and J by 1 base, leaving 9 bases between them. Looked up from germline, CDR1 is MNHEY and CDR2 is SVGAGI. CDR3 sequence reads: CASSYPGVSGANVLTF. The CDR3 DNA follows: TGTGCCAGCAGTTACCCAGGAGTTTCTGGGGCCAACGTCCTGACTTTC.

The chain has TRBV30 and TRBJ1-4, with unresolved D. CDR1 GTSNPN and CDR2 SVGIG come from the germline V gene (reference sequence). The CDR3 sequence is 16 residues long. With 0 bases removed from V and 3 bases from J, the gap between germline ends came to 14 bases. The CDR3 DNA reads as TGTGCCTGGAGTGTATATAGGAGTGCAGCTAATGAAAAACTGTTTTTT. Protein sequence: CAWSVYRSAANEKLFF.

V gene TRBV4-2 combines with J gene TRBJ2-6; perhaps TRBD1 as D (6 bases). Looked up from germline, CDR1 is LGHNA and CDR2 is YNFKEQ. This CDR3 is 17 amino acids long. The V end lost 0 bases, the J end lost 2 bases, and 11 bases lay between the germline ends. This CDR3 reads CASSQDSAGAGANVLTF. DNA for the CDR3: TGTGCCAGCAGCCAAGATAGTGCAGGGGCTGGGGCCAACGTCCTGACTTTC.

This clone was seen only a few times. This rearrangement joins TRBV27 to TRBJ1-1, with TRBD1 matching 8 bases. Per germline, CDR1 MNHEY and CDR2 SMNVEV (reference sequence). The CDR3 is 16 amino acids. With V trimmed by 2 bases and J by 3 bases, 8 bases remained unmatched. In nucleotides, the CDR3 is TGTGCCAGCAGTTTAGGGACAGGAGGGGGGTACACTGAAGCTTTCTTT. Protein sequence: CASSLGTGGGYTEAFF.

The CDR3 spells CARSQDRGQNSNYGYTF. As DNA, the CDR3 is TGTGCCAGAAGCCAGGACAGGGGGCAAAACTCTAACTATGGCTACACCTTC. The chain is built from TRBV5-3 and TRBJ1-2; 11 nucleotides match TRBD1. TRBV5-3 is filed as an ORF, its function uncertain. The CDR3 spans 17 residues. The V segment lost 4 bases and the J segment 0 bases; nucleotides outside the gene matches: 8.

The CDR3 reads CATQVGSSYNSPLHF. CDR3 DNA: TGTGCCACCCAGGTCGGCAGCTCCTATAATTCACCCCTCCACTTT. The chain has TRBV19 and TRBJ1-6; D not certain. CDR3 size: 15 residues. The V end lost 10 bases, the J end lost 0 bases, and 13 bases lay between the germline ends. Per the germline V gene, CDR1 is LNHDA and CDR2 is SQIVND (reference sequence).

V is TRBV7-3 and J is TRBJ2-1; 7 bases fit TRBD2. The germline V gene has CDR1 SGHTA and CDR2 FQGTGA. The CDR3 sequence is 15 residues long. The J segment lost 4 bases and the V segment lost 2 bases, leaving 5 bases of the junction unmatched. The CDR3 coding sequence is TGTGCCAGCAGCTTACAGGCGGGGGAATACAATGAGCAGTTCTTC. Residues: CASSLQAGEYNEQFF. The full variable domain, in which reference TRBV7-3 and TRBJ2-1 provide the parts outside the CDR3, is GAGVSQTPSNKVTEKGKYVELRCDPISGHTALYWYRQSLGQGPEFLIYFQGTGAADDSGLPNDRFFAVRPEGSVSTLKIQRTERGDSAVYLCASSLQAGEYNEQFFGPGTRLTVL.

The chain recombines TRBV5-1 with TRBJ2-3; 15 nucleotides match TRBD2. The CDR3 covers 18 residues. With V trimmed by 2 bases and J by 1 base, 5 bases remained unmatched. Germline V gives CDR1 SGHRS, CDR2 YFSETQ. The CDR3 loop is CASSFGTSGGKGTDTQYF. The CDR3 DNA reads TGCGCCAGCAGCTTCGGGACTAGCGGGGGGAAGGGCACAGATACGCAGTATTTT.